Shown below are 11 T cell receptor beta chains from a single sample sequenced in a study of T cells in Graves' hyperthyroidism and ophthalmopathy. TCR beta CDR3 regions were amplified from RNA. Primed by the HTBI set, a first-round RT-PCR was run on the TCR CDR3. From the multiplex PCR reads, TCRdb called clonotypes with MiXCR, one entry per CDR3 protein. The profile covers more than 500,000 distinct CDR3 sequences, with more than 15% appearing a single time and around 32% taken by the ten largest. Sample: blood. These receptor sequences come from a woman aged 30 to 39 with Graves' ophthalmopathy.

This clonotype was detected only a few times. The rearrangement links TRBV15 to TRBJ2-7, with 13 bases fitting TRBD2. The length of the CDR3 is 15 residues. Per the germline V gene, CDR1 is LNHNV and CDR2 is YYDKDF (reference sequence). J gave up 6 bases and V 1 base, and 3 bases lay outside the gene matches. CDR3 coding DNA: TGTGCCACCAGCAGAGTACTAGCGGGAGGGCCCGAGCAGTACTTC. The encoded protein is CATSRVLAGGPEQYF.

This clonotype was observed at least ten times. The chain has TRBV28 and TRBJ1-5, with 10 bases aligning to TRBD1. Trimming cost V 8 bases and J 6 bases; bases outside gene matches: 10. CDR3 size: 15 residues. Germline V gene sequence: CDR1 MDHEN, CDR2 SYDVKM. CDR3 DNA: TGTGCCAGCTTCCTTACAGGGACAGGGGCTCAGCCCCAGCATTTT. Translated: CASFLTGTGAQPQHF.

V and J are TRBV7-2 and TRBJ1-5; 7 nucleotides match TRBD1. The CDR3 runs to 14 residues. V trimming: 5 bases; J trimming: 5 bases; junction bases outside the gene matches: 6. Germline CDR1 reads SGHTA; CDR2 reads FQGNSA. The CDR3 sequence: CASSPRTGDQPQHF. DNA for the CDR3: TGTGCCAGCAGCCCTCGGACAGGAGATCAGCCCCAGCATTTT.

V and J are TRBV4-2 and TRBJ2-7; D is ambiguous. The CDR3 sequence is 15 residues long. Germline-derived CDR1 and CDR2 are LGHNA and YNFKEQ. Trimming pared 0 bases from V and 2 bases from J, leaving 11 bases between. CDR3 loop: CASSQDFGQTYEQYF. In nucleotides, the CDR3 is TGTGCCAGCAGCCAAGATTTTGGTCAGACCTACGAGCAGTACTTC.

The chain recombines TRBV6-2 or TRBV6-3 with TRBJ1-5; TRBD1 agrees at 7 bases. The CDR3 spans 13 residues. The germline gives CDR1 MNHEY, CDR2 SVGEGT. J gave up 6 bases and V 6 bases, and 5 bases lay outside the gene matches. CDR3 region: CASRQGPPQPQHF. CDR3 sequence (DNA): TGTGCCAGCAGACAGGGGCCTCCTCAGCCCCAGCATTTT.

This clonotype was seen more than once but under ten times. The rearrangement joins TRBV20-1 to TRBJ2-1, with 14 positions matching TRBD2. V was pared by 4 bases and J by 7 bases, with 15 bases of the junction left unmatched. The CDR3 runs to 18 residues. Germline lookup yields CDR1 DFQATT and CDR2 SNEGSKA (reference sequence). The CDR3 loop is CSATGWGTSGSWGNEQFF. The CDR3 nucleotides are TGCAGTGCTACCGGGTGGGGGACTAGCGGGAGCTGGGGGAATGAGCAGTTCTTC.

The sample holds a few counts of this clonotype. The chain's CDR3 is CASSVWASGMQETQYF. In DNA, the CDR3 is TGTGCCAGCAGCGTATGGGCTAGCGGGATGCAAGAGACCCAGTACTTC. V and J are TRBV9 and TRBJ2-5, with 9 bases aligning to TRBD2. After removal of 1 base from V and 2 bases from J, the junction contained 6 bases not matched to a gene. Germline CDR1 SGDLS, CDR2 YYNGEE. The CDR3 totals 16 residues.

With respect to this clonotype: A much larger clone differs by one base, so this may be a read error. The gene calls are TRBV28 and TRBJ1-1, with D perhaps matching TRBD1 (5 bases). The CDR3 is 14 amino acids. With 8 bases removed from V and 5 bases from J, the gap between germline ends came to 18 bases. Germline V gene lookup returns CDR1 MDHEN and CDR2 SYDVKM. The CDR3 reads CASGLAGPRTEAFF. CDR3 bases: TGTGCCAGCGGCCTCGCGGGGCCGAGAACTGAAGCTTTCTTT. The complete variable domain, with remaining parts taken from reference TRBV28 and TRBJ1-1, reads DVKVTQSSRYLVKRTGEKVFLECVQDMDHENMFWYRQDPGLGLRLIYFSYDVKMKEKGDIPEGYSVSREKKERFSLILESASTNQTSMYLCASGLAGPRTEAFFGQGTRLTVV.

Only a few counts were recorded for this clonotype. The CDR3 ends on some other residue instead of the conserved phenylalanine or tryptophan, so this is likely a read error. CDR3 sequence reads: CAWSVVFSTGELFS. The CDR3 nucleotides read TGTGCCTGGAGTGTCGTTTTCTCCACCGGGGAGCTGTTTTCT. The J gene is TRBJ2-2, the V gene TRBV30; no firm D call. Germline values: CDR1 GTSNPN, CDR2 SVGIG (reference sequence). The CDR3 is made up of 14 amino acids. Trimming stripped 0 bases from V and 4 bases from J, with 9 bases between.

The genes are TRBV7-2 and TRBJ2-2; the D gene is possibly TRBD2 (6 bases). The germline CDR1 and CDR2 sequences are SGHTA and FQGNSA. The CDR3 consists of 15 residues. Trimming shortened V by 4 bases and J by 4 bases, and 13 bases separated the two germline ends. The CDR3 sequence is CASSSPPGVTGELFF. For the CDR3, the DNA is TGTGCCAGCAGCTCGCCCCCGGGAGTCACCGGGGAGCTGTTTTTT.

This clonotype was counted many times. The chain is built from TRBV27 and TRBJ2-1; TRBD2 aligns across 11 bases. Trimming cost V 2 bases and J 4 bases; bases outside gene matches: 4. Per germline, CDR1 MNHEY and CDR2 SMNVEV (reference sequence). This CDR3 has 16 residues. This chain's CDR3 is CASSLEGLAVYNEQFF. In DNA form, the CDR3 reads TGTGCCAGCAGTTTAGAGGGACTAGCGGTATACAATGAGCAGTTCTTC.